This paragraph covers one TCR beta chain sequence. These data originate in a study of blood T cell repertoires in COVID-19. Sequencing was performed with immunoSEQ multiplex PCR; in TCRdb, only in-frame clones are kept and a portion is missing. The profile shows fewer than 200,000 clones, approximately 80% of them singletons. CDR3 length: 15 amino acids. The V gene's germline CDR1 is LGHDT and CDR2 YNNKEL (reference sequence). The V and J ends lost 3 bases and 2 bases, in that order; junction bases with no gene match: 5. Sequencing was done on a sample of peripheral blood. This TCR was sampled from a woman older than 75 with acute or convalescent COVID-19. This chain uses TRBV3-1 (or the pseudogene TRBV3-2) with TRBJ2-3, with 7 bases fitting TRBD2. The CDR3 DNA sequence: TGTGCCAGCAGCCAGACTAGCCAAGACACAGATACGCAGTATTTT. Its protein product is CASSQTSQDTDTQYF.